This record looks at one T cell receptor (beta chain) sequence and its context. Its specificity is not known. The sample is drawn from a study of T cells in narcolepsy. Trimming removed 3 bases from V and 5 bases from J; junction bases left unmatched: 11. The length of the CDR3 is 16 residues. Looked up from germline, CDR1 is SGHRS and CDR2 is YFSETQ. Overall study findings and caveats: No autoreactive T cell clone sequences appeared in some memory CD4+ repertoires.

Only in-frame clones appear in the TCRdb table, and some are missing; sequencing was by immunoSEQ multiplex PCR. The sample shows fewer than 35,000 clones, over 80% of them seen only once. Source material: CD45RA- memory CD4+ T cells from PBMCs. The chain has TRBV5-1 and TRBJ1-2, with 9 bases lining up with TRBD1. This receptor was obtained from a human donor with narcolepsy. The CDR3 region has the DNA TGCGCCAGCAGCTCCTACCGGGACAGGGCAGGGTATGGCTACACCTTC. It yields the protein CASSSYRDRAGYGYTF. The full variable domain, in which reference TRBV5-1 and TRBJ1-2 provide the parts outside the CDR3, is KAGVTQTPRYLIKTRGQQVTLSCSPISGHRSVSWYQQTPGQGLQFLFEYFSETQRNKGNFPGRFSGRQFSNSRSEMNVSTLELGDSALYLCASSSYRDRAGYGYTFGSGTRLTVV.